This T cell receptor beta chain was found in a study of T cell responses to AZD1222 COVID-19 vaccine. The method was immunoSEQ multiplex PCR; TCRdb's version includes in-frame clones alone and lacks a portion of them. The sample lists some 150,000 clones, 90% seen once, with approximately 1.8% in the top ten. This clone was picked up one time. The V end lost 6 bases, the J end lost 9 bases, and 15 bases lay between the germline ends. The CDR3 runs 13 residues. The source material was peripheral blood, sampled on day 0 of AZD1222 vaccination. The clonotype was recovered from an adult in good health. The chain recombines TRBV12-3 or TRBV12-4 with TRBJ2-1, with D possibly matching TRBD2 (6 bases). The CDR3: CASSRDGGTEQFF. CDR3 nucleotides: TGTGCCAGCAGCCGCGACGGGGGAACTGAGCAGTTCTTC.